This T cell receptor (beta chain) was identified during a study of blood T cell repertoires in COVID-19. Study-level information: There were acute and convalescent COVID-19 samples, and they came from the United States, Italy and Spain. T cells, B-cell-depleted T cells, or PBMCs provided the cDNA or gDNA that served as material.

Authors' methods: Amplification of reference gene primers provided the estimated nucleated cell counts. Profiling relied on immunoSEQ multiplex PCR, and the TCRdb table lists in-frame clones only, not all of them. V and J calls and clone size are those listed in that table; D and trimming were worked out from the DNA. Of 410,000 or so clones in the sample, 80% to 90% are singletons; the top ten hold over 1.3%. Only a few counts were recorded for this clone. CDR1 and CDR2 from the germline V gene are SEHNR and FQNEAQ (reference sequence). The CDR3 loop spans 15 amino acids. V trimming: 3 bases; J trimming: 0 bases; junction bases outside the gene matches: 2.

The V and J genes are TRBV7-9 and TRBJ1-3; TRBD1 agrees at 7 bases. Sequencing was carried out using peripheral blood. The TCR comes from a woman in her 30s with active or convalescent COVID-19. The chain's CDR3 is CASSLGQLSGNTIYF. The CDR3 bases are TGTGCCAGCAGCTTGGGACAGCTCTCTGGAAACACCATATATTTT.